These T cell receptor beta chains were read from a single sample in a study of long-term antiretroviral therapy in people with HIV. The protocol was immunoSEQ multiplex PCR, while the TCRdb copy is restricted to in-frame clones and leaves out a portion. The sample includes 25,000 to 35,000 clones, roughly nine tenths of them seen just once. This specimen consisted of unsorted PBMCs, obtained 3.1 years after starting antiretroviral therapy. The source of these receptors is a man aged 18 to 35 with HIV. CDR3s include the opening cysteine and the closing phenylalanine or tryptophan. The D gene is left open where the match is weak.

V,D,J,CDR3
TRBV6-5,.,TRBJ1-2,CASSYSRGAGGYTF
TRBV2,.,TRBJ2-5,CASSVPQYF
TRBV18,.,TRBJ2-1,CASSTLGGYNEQFF
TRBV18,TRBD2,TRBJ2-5,CASSPKAGVQETQYF
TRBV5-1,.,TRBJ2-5,CASTREGTQYF
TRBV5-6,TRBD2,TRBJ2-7,CASRFWGGYEQYF
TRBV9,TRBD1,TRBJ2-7,CASSFRTGGDEQYF
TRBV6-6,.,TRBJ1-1,CASSYDQRPLSEAFF
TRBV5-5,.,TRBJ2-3,CASSIDHFTFPTDTQYF
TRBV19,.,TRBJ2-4,CATSGRQTKNIQYF
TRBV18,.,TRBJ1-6,CASSPNRESPLHF
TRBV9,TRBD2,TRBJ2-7,CASSGESGRTDEQYF
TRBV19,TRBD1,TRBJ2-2,CASSIGPGTGSGELFF
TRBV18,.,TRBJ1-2,CASSPGGIAYGYTF
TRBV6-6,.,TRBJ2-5,CASRERTHQETQYF
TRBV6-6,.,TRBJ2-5,CASRIGLEVASETQYF
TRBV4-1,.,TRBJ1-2,CASSQDQGTGLVRGYTF
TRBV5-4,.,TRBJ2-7,CASTHRGGEQYF
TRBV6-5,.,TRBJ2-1,CASSPPVGGKQFF
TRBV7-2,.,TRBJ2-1,CASRRTVSSYNEQFF
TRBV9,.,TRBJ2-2,CASSVYGTGELFF
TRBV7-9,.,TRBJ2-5,CASSLAEGGVVTQYF
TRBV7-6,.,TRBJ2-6,CASSLAVGNSGANVLTF
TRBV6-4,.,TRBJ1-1,CASSESNRAHGEAFF
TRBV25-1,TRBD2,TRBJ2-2,CASSEYSLAGITGELFF
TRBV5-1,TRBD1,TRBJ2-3,CASSLVTGGSGTDTQYF
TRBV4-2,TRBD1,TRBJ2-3,CASSQATIDGTGMTDTQYF